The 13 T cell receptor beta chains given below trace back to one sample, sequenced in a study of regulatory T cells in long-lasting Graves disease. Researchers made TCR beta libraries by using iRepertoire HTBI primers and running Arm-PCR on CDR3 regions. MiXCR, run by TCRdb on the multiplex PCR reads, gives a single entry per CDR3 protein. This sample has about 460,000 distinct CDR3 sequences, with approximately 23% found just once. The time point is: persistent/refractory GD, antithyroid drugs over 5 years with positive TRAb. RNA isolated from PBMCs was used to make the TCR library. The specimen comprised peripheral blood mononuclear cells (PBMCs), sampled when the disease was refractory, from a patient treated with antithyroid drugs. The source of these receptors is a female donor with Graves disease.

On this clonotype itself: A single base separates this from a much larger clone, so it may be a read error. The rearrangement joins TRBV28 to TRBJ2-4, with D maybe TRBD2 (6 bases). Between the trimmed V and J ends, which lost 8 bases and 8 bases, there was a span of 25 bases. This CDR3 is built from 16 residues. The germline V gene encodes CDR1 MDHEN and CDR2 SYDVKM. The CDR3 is CASGSSEGISEDIQYF. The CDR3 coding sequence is TGTGCCAGCGGTTCCTCGGAGGGTATTAGCGAAGACATTCAGTACTTC.

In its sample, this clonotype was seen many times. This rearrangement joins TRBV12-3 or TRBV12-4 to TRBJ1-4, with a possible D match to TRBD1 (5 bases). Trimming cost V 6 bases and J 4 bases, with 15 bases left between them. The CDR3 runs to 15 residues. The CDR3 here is CASRSGTDYNEKLFF. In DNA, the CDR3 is TGTGCCAGCAGATCCGGGACGGATTATAATGAAAAACTGTTTTTT.

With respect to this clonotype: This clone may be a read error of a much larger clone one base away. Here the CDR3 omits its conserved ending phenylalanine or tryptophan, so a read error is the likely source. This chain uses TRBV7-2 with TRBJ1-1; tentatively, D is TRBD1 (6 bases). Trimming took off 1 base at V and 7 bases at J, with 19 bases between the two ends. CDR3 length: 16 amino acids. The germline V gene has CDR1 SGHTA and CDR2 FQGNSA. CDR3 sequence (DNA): TGTGCCAGCAGCTTAGGGACAGTAAGGGTGAACGTTGAAGCTTTCTCT. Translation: CASSLGTVRVNVEAFS.

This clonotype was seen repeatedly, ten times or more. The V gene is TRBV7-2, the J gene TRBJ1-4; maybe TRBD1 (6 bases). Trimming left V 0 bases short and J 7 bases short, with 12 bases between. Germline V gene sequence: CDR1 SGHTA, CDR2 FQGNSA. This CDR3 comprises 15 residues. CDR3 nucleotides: TGTGCCAGCAGCTTAGCGCGGGGGCGCGGTGAAAAACTGTTTTTT. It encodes CASSLARGRGEKLFF.

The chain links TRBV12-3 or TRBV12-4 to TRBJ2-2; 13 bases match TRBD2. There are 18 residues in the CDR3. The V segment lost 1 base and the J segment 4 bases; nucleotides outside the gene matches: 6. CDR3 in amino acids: CASSLGLAGGRGTGELFF. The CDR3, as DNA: TGTGCCAGCAGTTTAGGACTAGCGGGGGGAAGGGGCACCGGGGAGCTGTTTTTT.

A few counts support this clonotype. CDR3 in amino acids: CASSSGSPYHEQYF. The CDR3 nucleotides read TGTGCCAGCAGCTCAGGGAGCCCTTACCACGAGCAGTACTTC. The rearrangement joins TRBV7-2 to TRBJ2-7; D possibly uses TRBD1 or TRBD2 (5 bases each). The V gene's germline CDR1 is SGHTA and CDR2 FQGNSA. Trimming left V 4 bases short and J 5 bases short, with 15 bases between. The CDR3 runs to 14 residues.

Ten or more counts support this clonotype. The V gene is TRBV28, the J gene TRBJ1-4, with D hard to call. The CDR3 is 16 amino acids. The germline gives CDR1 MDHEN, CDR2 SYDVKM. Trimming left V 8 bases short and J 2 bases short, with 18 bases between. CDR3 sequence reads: CASCEWQSLTNEKLFF. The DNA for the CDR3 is TGTGCCAGCTGTGAGTGGCAATCGTTGACTAATGAAAAACTGTTTTTT.

CDR3 loop: CASSSGSGTAITDTQYF. The CDR3 nucleotides are TGTGCCAGCAGCTCAGGATCCGGGACAGCGATCACAGATACGCAGTATTTT. The rearrangement uses TRBV7-9 and TRBJ2-3; 7 nucleotides agree with TRBD1. V gave up 4 bases and J gave up 2 bases; unmatched junction bases: 12. The CDR3 totals 17 residues. Germline values: CDR1 SEHNR, CDR2 FQNEAQ (reference sequence).

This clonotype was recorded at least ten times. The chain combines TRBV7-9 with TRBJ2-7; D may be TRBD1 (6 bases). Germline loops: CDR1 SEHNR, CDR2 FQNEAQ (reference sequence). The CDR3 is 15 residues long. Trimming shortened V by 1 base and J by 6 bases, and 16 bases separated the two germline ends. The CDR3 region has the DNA TGTGCCAGCAGCTTAGTTCTGGGGGCTCTGGTCGAGCAGTACTTC. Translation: CASSLVLGALVEQYF.

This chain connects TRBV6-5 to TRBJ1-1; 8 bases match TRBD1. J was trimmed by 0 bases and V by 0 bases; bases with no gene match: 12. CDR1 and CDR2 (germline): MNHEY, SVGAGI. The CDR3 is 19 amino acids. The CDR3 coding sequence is TGTGCCAGCAGTTACTCGACTGGGACAGGATATGGTGTGAACACTGAAGCTTTCTTT. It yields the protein CASSYSTGTGYGVNTEAFF.

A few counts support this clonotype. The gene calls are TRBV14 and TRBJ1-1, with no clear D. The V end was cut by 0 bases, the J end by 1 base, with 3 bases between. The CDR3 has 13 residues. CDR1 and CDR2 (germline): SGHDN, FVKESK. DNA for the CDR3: TGTGCCAGCAGCCAAGAGACGAACACTGAAGCTTTCTTT. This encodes CASSQETNTEAFF.

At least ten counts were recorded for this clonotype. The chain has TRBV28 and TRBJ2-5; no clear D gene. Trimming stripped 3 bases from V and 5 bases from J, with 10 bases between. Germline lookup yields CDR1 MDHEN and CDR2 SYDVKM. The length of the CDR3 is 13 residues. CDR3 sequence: CASSFPGRETQYF. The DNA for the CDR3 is TGTGCCAGCAGTTTCCCAGGAAGGGAGACCCAGTACTTC.

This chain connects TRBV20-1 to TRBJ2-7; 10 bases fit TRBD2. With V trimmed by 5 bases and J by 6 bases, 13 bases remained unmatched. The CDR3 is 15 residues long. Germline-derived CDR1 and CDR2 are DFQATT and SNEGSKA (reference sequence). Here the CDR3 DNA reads TGCAGTGCTGTTCGGAGTCCTAGCGGGGGTCTCGAGCAGTACTTC. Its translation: CSAVRSPSGGLEQYF.